These T cell receptor beta chains were read from a single sample in a study of T cell repertoires in cytomegalovirus infection. TCRdb itself ran the reads through MiXCR, one entry per CDR3 protein. Found here are approximately 240,000 distinct CDR3 sequences, roughly an eighth of them singletons; the top ten hold approximately 1.6%. Sequencing was done on a sample of PBMCs. The receptors were sampled from a human donor in good health (CMV status not recorded). Some clones in this sample may be carry-over from other donors' samples. Each CDR3 is given with its conserved first and last residue. The order of the fields is V gene, clone size, J gene, D gene, CDR3 protein, CDR3 DNA. The D gene is left open where the match is weak. Where a row states a size, it is once, few, many or the class of an expanded clone; other rows omit it.

TRBV28	many	TRBJ2-3	TRBD1	CASSLNEGATDTQYF	TGTGCCAGCAGTTTGAATGAGGGGGCAACAGATACGCAGTATTTT
TRBV7-3	-	TRBJ2-1	-	CASSLHPSMSSYNEQFF	TGTGCCAGCAGCTTACACCCTAGTATGAGCTCCTACAATGAGCAGTTCTTC
TRBV7-3	many	TRBJ2-2	TRBD1	CASSRQGVGGELFF	TGTGCCAGCAGTCGTCAGGGGGTTGGCGGGGAGCTGTTTTTT
TRBV2	many	TRBJ2-7	TRBD2	CASTVGRALTYEQYF	TGTGCCAGCACGGTCGGGAGGGCCTTAACCTACGAGCAGTACTTC
TRBV7-2	many	TRBJ1-5	-	CASSPSRFRFNQPQHF	TGTGCCAGCAGTCCTTCGAGATTTCGATTCAATCAGCCCCAGCATTTT
TRBV7-2	many	TRBJ2-4	TRBD2	CASSSGLAGEGHIQYF	TGTGCCAGCAGCTCGGGACTAGCGGGAGAGGGTCACATTCAGTACTTC
TRBV7-2	many	TRBJ2-1	-	CASSPTGVGKFF	TGTGCCAGCAGTCCGACGGGAGTGGGAAAGTTCTTC
TRBV7-2	many	TRBJ2-2	-	CASSLSPGLDTGELFF	TGTGCCAGCAGCTTATCCCCGGGGTTAGACACCGGGGAGCTGTTTTTT
TRBV19	-	TRBJ1-1	TRBD1	CASSLARDRGEAFF	TGTGCCAGTAGTCTCGCCCGGGACAGAGGTGAAGCTTTCTTT
TRBV19	many	TRBJ2-6	-	CASSIDPLKQDSPSGANVLTF	TGTGCCAGTAGTATAGATCCCCTAAAGCAGGACTCTCCCTCTGGGGCCAACGTCCTGACTTTC
TRBV18	many	TRBJ2-4	TRBD1	CASSLNRGLENIQYF	TGTGCCAGCTCACTAAACAGGGGGCTTGAAAACATTCAGTACTTC
TRBV19	-	TRBJ2-7	-	CASSARDRGIYEQYF	TGTGCCAGTAGTGCCCGGGACCGGGGGATCTACGAGCAGTACTTC
TRBV28	many	TRBJ1-1	-	CASSPLHDSEAFF	TGTGCCAGCAGTCCCTTACACGACAGTGAAGCTTTCTTT
TRBV18	once	TRBJ2-2	-	CASSPEGGTGELFF	TGTGCCAGCTCACCAGAAGGAGGGACCGGGGAGCTGTTTTTT
TRBV29-1	-	TRBJ2-4	-	CSVEVGNIQYF	TGCAGCGTTGAGGTGGGAAACATTCAGTACTTC
TRBV7-2	few	TRBJ2-7	TRBD2	CASSSGLGPYEQYF	TGTGCCAGCAGCTCGGGACTAGGGCCATACGAGCAGTACTTC
TRBV11-2	many	TRBJ2-3	TRBD2	CASSPSGRGTDTQYF	TGTGCCAGCAGCCCCAGCGGGAGGGGCACAGATACGCAGTATTTT
TRBV7-2	many	TRBJ2-7	-	CASSRPGGYYEQYF	TGTGCCAGCAGCCGACCGGGGGGCTACTACGAGCAGTACTTC
TRBV28	-	TRBJ2-5	-	CASSLERGYAKTQYF	TGTGCCAGCAGTTTAGAGAGGGGGTACGCCAAGACCCAGTACTTC
TRBV6-2/TRBV6-3	few	TRBJ2-1	-	CASTSHGQLYNEQFF	TGTGCCAGCACTTCCCATGGACAGTTATACAATGAGCAGTTCTTC
TRBV20-1	few	TRBJ1-1	-	CSANSDSYTEAFF	TGCAGTGCAAATTCGGACAGCTACACTGAAGCTTTCTTT
TRBV5-6	-	TRBJ1-5	TRBD1	CASSQGTGEGQPQHF	TGTGCCAGCAGCCAGGGGACAGGGGAGGGTCAGCCCCAGCATTTT
TRBV27	once	TRBJ1-4	TRBD1	CASIWDSWGNEKLFF	TGTGCCAGCATCTGGGACAGCTGGGGTAATGAAAAACTGTTTTTT
TRBV7-2	many	TRBJ1-6	-	CASSSRAGARSPLHF	TGTGCCAGCAGCTCCCGAGCAGGGGCACGATCACCCCTCCACTTT
TRBV28	few	TRBJ1-5	-	CASSTGLRLPQHF	TGTGCCAGCAGCACAGGTCTTCGCTTGCCCCAGCATTTT
TRBV7-2	many	TRBJ2-7	TRBD2	CASSFSGRRYEQYF	TGTGCCAGCAGCTTTAGCGGGAGAAGGTACGAGCAGTACTTC
TRBV11-2	few	TRBJ2-7	-	CASSSNKGIRAYEQYF	TGTGCCAGCAGCTCAAACAAGGGAATCAGAGCCTACGAGCAGTACTTC
TRBV20-1	-	TRBJ2-1	-	CSARESYNEQFF	TGCAGTGCTAGAGAATCCTACAATGAGCAGTTCTTC
TRBV7-2	many	TRBJ1-4	-	CASSSPSGELFF	TGTGCCAGCAGTTCACCCTCAGGAGAACTGTTTTTT
TRBV6-5	few	TRBJ2-7	-	CASSPRLGDSYEQYF	TGTGCCAGCAGCCCAAGGCTTGGCGACTCCTACGAGCAGTACTTC
TRBV7-2	many	TRBJ2-7	-	CASSRDRVVEQYF	TGTGCCAGCAGCCGCGACCGGGTAGTGGAGCAGTACTTC
TRBV10-3	many	TRBJ2-2	-	CAISEIQTLASTGELFF	TGTGCCATCAGTGAGATACAGACCCTAGCGAGCACCGGGGAGCTGTTTTTT
TRBV5-1	many	TRBJ2-7	-	CASSLSRDASYEQYF	TGCGCCAGCAGCTTATCCCGGGACGCCTCCTACGAGCAGTACTTC
TRBV20-1	many	TRBJ1-2	TRBD1	CSATGTESYYGYTF	TGCAGTGCTACTGGGACAGAATCTTACTATGGCTACACCTTC
TRBV7-2	many	TRBJ1-1	-	CASSLASVSEAFF	TGTGCCAGCAGCTTAGCGTCCGTCTCCGAAGCTTTCTTT
TRBV24-1	many	TRBJ2-1	TRBD1	CATSDEISAGQGYRNEQFF	TGTGCCACCAGTGATGAGATTAGTGCGGGACAGGGTTATCGCAATGAGCAGTTCTTC
TRBV2	many	TRBJ1-2	TRBD1	CASTRTGGIYGYTF	TGTGCCAGCACCAGGACAGGGGGGATCTATGGCTACACCTTC
TRBV5-4	-	TRBJ1-2	-	CASSFTGEYGYTF	TGTGCCAGCAGCTTCACAGGCGAATATGGCTACACCTTC
TRBV11-1	many	TRBJ1-1	-	CASRTAGGVSTEAFF	TGTGCCAGCCGCACCGCTGGGGGCGTGAGCACTGAAGCTTTCTTT
TRBV29-1	many	TRBJ2-5	-	CSVDGQMQTQYF	TGCAGCGTTGACGGACAGATGCAGACCCAGTACTTC
TRBV28	many	TRBJ2-7	TRBD1	CASRNTGTGSYEQYF	TGTGCCAGCAGGAACACCGGGACAGGGTCCTACGAGCAGTACTTC
TRBV4-1	few	TRBJ1-4	-	CASSQGPGSNEKLFF	TGCGCCAGCAGCCAAGGACCCGGATCTAATGAAAAACTGTTTTTT
TRBV15	few	TRBJ2-1	TRBD2	CATSRDHTAGAFVSYNEQFF	TGTGCCACCAGCAGAGATCACACAGCGGGAGCCTTTGTGTCCTACAATGAGCAGTTCTTC
TRBV28	many	TRBJ2-5	-	CASSGEAEQETQYF	TGTGCCAGCAGTGGAGAAGCGGAGCAAGAGACCCAGTACTTC
TRBV7-2	many	TRBJ1-5	TRBD1	CASSANRGANQPQHF	TGTGCCAGCAGCGCCAACAGGGGAGCAAATCAGCCCCAGCATTTT
TRBV19	-	TRBJ1-5	TRBD1	CASSRTGGRGNQPQHF	TGTGCCAGTAGTCGGACAGGGGGAAGGGGCAATCAGCCCCAGCATTTT